A single sample gave rise to the 22 T cell receptor beta chains below, sequenced in a study of shared clonotypes between healthy human individuals. Data came from immunoSEQ multiplex PCR; TCRdb stores just in-frame clones and leaves some out. The data contain approximately 2.5 million clones, over 85% of them singletons. The material sequenced was naive CD4+ T cells sorted from blood. Indicated subset: CD45RA+ positively selected. The receptors originated from a man aged 18 to 29 in good health.

This chain links TRBV19 with TRBJ1-1; D may be TRBD1 (5 bases). Germline loops: CDR1 LNHDA, CDR2 SQIVND (reference sequence). CDR3 size: 15 residues. V lost 6 bases and J lost 0, with 14 bases in between. The chain's CDR3 is CASRGVAGVNTEAFF. The CDR3, as DNA: TGTGCCAGTAGGGGCGTGGCGGGGGTGAACACTGAAGCTTTCTTT.

The V and J genes are TRBV5-1 and TRBJ2-2, with TRBD2 matching over 7 bases. The trim removed 1 base at V and 4 bases at J, leaving 7 bases unmatched. The CDR3 length is 16 residues. Germline CDR1 reads SGHRS; CDR2 reads YFSETQ. The CDR3 bases are TGCGCCAGCAGCTTGTCTCGGGGCGGGAGCACCGGGGAGCTGTTTTTT. Translation: CASSLSRGGSTGELFF.

In its sample, this clone was seen once. The chain carries TRBV6-6 and TRBJ2-5; TRBD2 is a possible D gene (6 bases). Germline V gives CDR1 MNHNY, CDR2 SVGAGI (reference sequence). The CDR3 length is 15 residues. Between the trimmed V and J ends, which lost 2 bases and 5 bases, there was a span of 15 bases. CDR3 bases: TGTGCCAGCAGTTACGAGCACGGCGGGGTGGAGACCCAGTACTTC. It codes for CASSYEHGGVETQYF.

The chain has TRBV6-5 and TRBJ2-7; 7 bases fit TRBD1. Germline-derived CDR1 and CDR2 are MNHEY and SVGAGI. The trim removed 3 bases at V and 0 bases at J, leaving 5 bases unmatched. The CDR3 runs 15 residues. The CDR3: CASSYGQDHSYEQYF. CDR3 coding DNA: TGTGCCAGCAGTTATGGACAGGACCACTCCTACGAGCAGTACTTC.

The rearrangement links TRBV4-1 to TRBJ2-7; 15 bases line up with TRBD2. CDR3 length: 17 amino acids. Germline V gene data show CDR1 as MGHRA and CDR2 as YSYEKL. Losses at the gene ends were 1 base for V and 3 bases for J; bases not matched to a gene: 4. The CDR3 region is CASSQGTSGGAFYEQYF. The CDR3 DNA is TGCGCCAGCAGCCAAGGGACTAGCGGGGGGGCCTTCTACGAGCAGTACTTC.

The rearrangement uses TRBV5-4 and TRBJ2-2; 10 nucleotides agree with TRBD1. The CDR3 has 17 amino acids. The germline gives CDR1 SGHNT, CDR2 YYREEE (reference sequence). The trim removed 2 bases at V and 7 bases at J, leaving 11 bases unmatched. The DNA for the CDR3 is TGTGCCAGCAGCTTCCGCTCCGGACAGGGGGAGAGCGGGGAGCTGTTTTTT. Translation: CASSFRSGQGESGELFF. Together with reference TRBV5-4 and TRBJ2-2, the CDR3 gives the full variable domain: ETGVTQSPTHLIKTRGQQVTLRCSSQSGHNTVSWYQQALGQGPQFIFQYYREEENGRGNFPPRFSGLQFPNYSSELNVNALELDDSALYLCASSFRSGQGESGELFFGEGSRLTVL.

J is TRBJ2-6 and V is TRBV9; 7 bases match TRBD1. Germline CDR1 and CDR2: SGDLS and YYNGEE. CDR3 size: 17 residues. Unmatched junction bases numbered 7, after V lost 0 bases and J lost 4 bases. This CDR3 is CASSVEAGGRGANVLTF. The CDR3 region has the DNA TGTGCCAGCAGCGTAGAGGCAGGGGGAAGAGGGGCCAACGTCCTGACTTTC.

The chain is built from TRBV5-1 and TRBJ2-4; no definite D call. V was clipped by 0 bases and J by 6 bases, with 13 bases between them. Per germline, CDR1 SGHRS and CDR2 YFSETQ. The CDR3 loop spans 15 amino acids. CDR3: CASSLDRGSLNIQYF. CDR3 nucleotides: TGCGCCAGCAGCTTGGATCGTGGCAGTTTAAACATTCAGTACTTC.

V gene TRBV11-2 combines with J gene TRBJ1-6, with D possibly matching TRBD1 (5 bases). This CDR3 has 19 amino acids. Germline V lookup: CDR1 SGHAT, CDR2 FQNNGV. V was clipped by 5 bases and J by 1 base, with 21 bases between them. Here the CDR3 reads CASSASGAFEMSYNSPLHF. DNA for the CDR3: TGTGCCAGCAGCGCATCCGGGGCCTTTGAGATGTCCTATAATTCACCCCTCCACTTT. Full variable domain (remainder filled in from reference TRBV11-2 and TRBJ1-6): EAGVAQSPRYKIIEKRQSVAFWCNPISGHATLYWYQQILGQGPKLLIQFQNNGVVDDSQLPKDRFSAERLKGVDSTLKIQPAKLEDSAVYLCASSASGAFEMSYNSPLHFGNGTRLTVT.

This chain connects TRBV7-2 to TRBJ1-5; D call uncertain. Germline CDR1 reads SGHTA; CDR2 reads FQGNSA. Deletions cut 4 bases from V and 5 bases from J, with 9 bases between. The CDR3 runs to 13 residues. CDR3 region: CASSSSNHQPQHF. CDR3 DNA sequence: TGTGCCAGCAGCTCTTCGAATCATCAGCCCCAGCATTTT.

The chain joins TRBV18 to TRBJ2-1; perhaps D is TRBD1 or TRBD2 (5 bases each). The CDR3 sequence is 15 residues long. Germline V gene data show CDR1 as KGHSH and CDR2 as LQKENI. Trimming cost V 10 bases and J 0 bases, with 16 bases left between them. DNA for the CDR3: TGTGCCACCCGAGGGGCGGGCAGCTCCTACAATGAGCAGTTCTTC. Amino acid sequence: CATRGAGSSYNEQFF.

The genes are TRBV2 and TRBJ1-3; a possible D gene is TRBD1 (5 bases). V dropped 7 bases and J dropped 0 bases, with 13 bases sitting between them. In germline, CDR1 is SNHLY, CDR2 FYNNEI. The CDR3 is 15 residues long. The CDR3 loop reads CASTRRGSSGNTIYF. The CDR3 region has the DNA TGTGCCAGCACTAGGAGGGGTAGCTCTGGAAACACCATATATTTT.

The chain couples TRBV14 to TRBJ2-3; TRBD2 matches at 9 bases. J gave up 2 bases and V 3 bases, and 9 bases lay outside the gene matches. The CDR3 sequence is 17 residues long. The V gene's germline CDR1 is SGHDN and CDR2 FVKESK. CDR3 protein: CASSQSLAGLNTDTQYF. CDR3 coding DNA: TGTGCCAGCAGCCAGAGCCTAGCGGGATTAAACACAGATACGCAGTATTTT.

This clone was recorded once. The same CDR3 can be traced to other DNA sequences in this sample. CDR3 in amino acids: CASSLAASTDTQYF. The CDR3 DNA reads TGCGCCAGCAGCTTAGCGGCTAGCACAGATACGCAGTATTTT. The chain carries TRBV5-1 and TRBJ2-3; the D gene is possibly TRBD2 (5 bases). The V gene's germline CDR1 is SGHRS and CDR2 YFSETQ. The CDR3 is 14 residues long. Trimming stripped 2 bases from V and 0 bases from J, with 7 bases between.

The CDR3 DNA reads TGCGCCAGTCGGGGGCAGGGCGGCTCTGGAAACACCATATATTTT. It codes for CASRGQGGSGNTIYF. This chain uses TRBV4-1 with TRBJ1-3; possible D gene TRBD1, 6 bases. The V gene's germline CDR1 is MGHRA and CDR2 YSYEKL. The CDR3 is 15 amino acids. Trimming stripped 9 bases from V and 0 bases from J, with 15 bases between.

To note about this clone: Other DNA sequences within the sample encode an identical CDR3. The chain couples TRBV11-2 to TRBJ2-1; 7 bases fit TRBD1. The CDR3 is 15 amino acids. Germline CDR1 and CDR2: SGHAT and FQNNGV. J was trimmed by 1 base and V by 3 bases; bases with no gene match: 3. CDR3 nucleotide sequence: TGTGCCAGCAGCTTCAACAGGGGTTCCTACAATGAGCAGTTCTTC. Its protein product is CASSFNRGSYNEQFF.

V gene TRBV15 combines with J gene TRBJ2-2, with no clear D. Trimming took 5 bases from V and 8 from J, leaving 15 bases between them. Germline-derived CDR1 and CDR2 are LNHNV and YYDKDF (reference sequence). The CDR3 totals 14 residues. CDR3: CATSGQRLLGELFF. The CDR3 region has the DNA TGTGCCACCAGCGGGCAAAGACTTTTGGGGGAGCTGTTTTTT.

This clone has just one count. The chain recombines TRBV30 with TRBJ2-1; a possible D gene is TRBD2 (5 bases). The V end lost 4 bases, the J end lost 0 bases, and 7 bases lay between the germline ends. Germline V CDR1 and CDR2: GTSNPN, SVGIG (reference sequence). The CDR3 contains 13 residues. The CDR3 DNA follows: TGTGCCTGGACTCGGGGCTCCTACAATGAGCAGTTCTTC. Translation: CAWTRGSYNEQFF.

To note about this clone: Within the sample, other DNA sequences also encode this same CDR3. The chain recombines TRBV9 with TRBJ2-3; 9 bases match TRBD2. After removal of 4 bases from V and 2 bases from J, the junction contained 5 bases not matched to a gene. The CDR3 is 15 residues long. The germline V gene encodes CDR1 SGDLS and CDR2 YYNGEE. The CDR3 loop is CASSTLAGPTDTQYF. In DNA form, the CDR3 reads TGTGCCAGCAGCACCCTAGCGGGACCCACAGATACGCAGTATTTT.

The chain uses TRBV19 and TRBJ1-6; TRBD1 matches at 8 bases. The germline gives CDR1 LNHDA, CDR2 SQIVND (reference sequence). CDR3 size: 16 residues. The junction had 6 bases not matched to a gene; V was cut back by 1 base and J by 7 bases. CDR3 in amino acids: CASSIVWGQENSPLHF. In nucleotides, the CDR3 is TGTGCCAGTAGTATAGTCTGGGGACAGGAAAATTCACCCCTCCACTTT. The full variable domain, its missing parts supplied by reference TRBV19 and TRBJ1-6, is DGGITQSPKYLFRKEGQNVTLSCEQNLNHDAMYWYRQDPGQGLRLIYYSQIVNDFQKGDIAEGYSVSREKKESFPLTVTSAQKNPTAFYLCASSIVWGQENSPLHFGNGTRLTVT.

In this sample, this clone turned up once. The rearrangement joins TRBV9 to TRBJ2-5, with 11 bases that match TRBD1. The CDR3 totals 19 residues. Per the germline V gene, CDR1 is SGDLS and CDR2 is YYNGEE. Trimming removed 4 bases from V and 0 bases from J; junction bases left unmatched: 14. CDR3 nucleotide sequence: TGTGCCAGCAGCCTTACTCCGGGACAGGGGGACTCGTACCAAGAGACCCAGTACTTC. Its protein product is CASSLTPGQGDSYQETQYF.

A word on this clone: This sample includes further DNA sequences coding for the same CDR3. V usage is TRBV6-1 and J usage is TRBJ2-2; a weak D match, TRBD1 (5 bases). CDR1 and CDR2 (germline): MNHNS, SASEGT. V was trimmed by 6 bases and J by 2 bases, leaving 7 bases between them. The CDR3 consists of 13 residues. The CDR3 protein is CASSQGNTGELFF. The CDR3 nucleotides are TGTGCCAGCAGCCAGGGCAACACCGGGGAGCTGTTTTTT.